The present entry profiles one T cell receptor beta chain with its context. This CDR3 has 15 residues. Trimming took off 0 bases at V and 5 bases at J, with 13 bases between the two ends. Germline CDR1 and CDR2: KGHSH and LQKENI. Libraries were prepared by immunoSEQ multiplex PCR; TCRdb keeps only in-frame clonotypes and omits some of them. The repertoire holds over 100,000 clones, roughly 90% seen once, with 5.5% in the top ten. This entry comes from a study of control samples from healthy donors and cancer patients. The chain carries TRBV18 and TRBJ1-1; tentative D call: TRBD1 (5 bases). The clonotype originates from a man aged 18 to 29 in good health. The sequencing input was blood. CDR3 region: CASSPPNARDTEAFF. In DNA, the CDR3 is TGTGCCAGCTCACCACCGAACGCCAGGGATACTGAAGCTTTCTTT.